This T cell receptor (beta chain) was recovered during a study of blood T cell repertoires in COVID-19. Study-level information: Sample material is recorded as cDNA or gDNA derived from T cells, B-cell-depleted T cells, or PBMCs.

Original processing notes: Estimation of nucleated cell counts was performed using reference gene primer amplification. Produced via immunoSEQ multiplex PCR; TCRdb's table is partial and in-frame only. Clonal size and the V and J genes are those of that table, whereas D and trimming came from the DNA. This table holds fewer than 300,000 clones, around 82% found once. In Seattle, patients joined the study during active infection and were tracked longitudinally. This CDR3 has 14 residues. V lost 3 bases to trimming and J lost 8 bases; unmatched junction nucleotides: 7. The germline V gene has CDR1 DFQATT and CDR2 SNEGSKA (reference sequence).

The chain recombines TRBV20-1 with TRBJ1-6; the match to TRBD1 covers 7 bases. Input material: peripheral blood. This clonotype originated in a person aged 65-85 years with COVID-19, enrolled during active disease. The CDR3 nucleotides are TGCAGTGCTAGTCTCAGCAGGGGGGATTCACCCCTCCACTTT. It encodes CSASLSRGDSPLHF.